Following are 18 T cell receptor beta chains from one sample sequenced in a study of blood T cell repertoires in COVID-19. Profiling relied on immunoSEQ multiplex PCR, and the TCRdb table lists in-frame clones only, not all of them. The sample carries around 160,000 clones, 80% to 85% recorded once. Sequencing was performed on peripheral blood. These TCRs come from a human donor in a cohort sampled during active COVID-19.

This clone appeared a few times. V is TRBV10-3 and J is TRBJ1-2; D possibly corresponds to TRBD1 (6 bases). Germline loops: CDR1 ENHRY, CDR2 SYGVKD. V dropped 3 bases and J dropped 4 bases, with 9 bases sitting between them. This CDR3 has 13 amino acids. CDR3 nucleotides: TGTGCCATCAGTGAAGGGGGTTTCTATGGCTACACCTTC. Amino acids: CAISEGGFYGYTF.

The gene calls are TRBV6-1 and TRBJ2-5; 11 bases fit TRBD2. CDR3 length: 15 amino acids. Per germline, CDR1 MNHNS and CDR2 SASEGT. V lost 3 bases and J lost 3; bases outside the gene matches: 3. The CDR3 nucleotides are TGTGCCAGCAGTGAGACTAGCGGGGCTAAAGAGACCCAGTACTTC. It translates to CASSETSGAKETQYF.

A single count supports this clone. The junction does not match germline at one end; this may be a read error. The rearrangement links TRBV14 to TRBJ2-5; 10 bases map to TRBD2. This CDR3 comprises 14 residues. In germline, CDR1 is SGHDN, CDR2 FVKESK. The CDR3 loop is CASSQAGGQETQYF. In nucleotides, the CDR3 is TGTGCCAGCAGTCAAGCGGGGGGGCAAGAGACCCAGTACTTC.

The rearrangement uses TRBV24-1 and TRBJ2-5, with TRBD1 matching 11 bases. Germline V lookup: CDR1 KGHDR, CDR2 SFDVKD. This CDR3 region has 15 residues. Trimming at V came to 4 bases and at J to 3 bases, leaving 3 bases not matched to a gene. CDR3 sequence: CATSEPGQGEETQYF. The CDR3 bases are TGTGCCACCAGTGAGCCGGGACAGGGGGAAGAGACCCAGTACTTC.

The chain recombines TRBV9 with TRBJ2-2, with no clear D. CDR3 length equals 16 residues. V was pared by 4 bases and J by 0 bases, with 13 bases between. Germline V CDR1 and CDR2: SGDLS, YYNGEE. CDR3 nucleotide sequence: TGTGCCAGCAGCCTTTTTTTGGCCTCGAACACCGGGGAGCTGTTTTTT. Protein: CASSLFLASNTGELFF.

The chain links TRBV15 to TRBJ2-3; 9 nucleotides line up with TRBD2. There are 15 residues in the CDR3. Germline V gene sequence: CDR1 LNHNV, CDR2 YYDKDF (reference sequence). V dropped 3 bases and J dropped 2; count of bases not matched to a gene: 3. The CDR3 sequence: CATSRTSGYTDTQYF. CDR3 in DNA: TGTGCCACCAGCAGGACTAGCGGTTACACAGATACGCAGTATTTT.

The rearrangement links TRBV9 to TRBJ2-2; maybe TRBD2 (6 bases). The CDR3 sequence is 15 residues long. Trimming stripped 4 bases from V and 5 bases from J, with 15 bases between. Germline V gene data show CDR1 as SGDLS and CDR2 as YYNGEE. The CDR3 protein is CASSPRDSETGELFF. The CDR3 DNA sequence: TGTGCCAGCAGCCCACGGGACTCAGAGACCGGGGAGCTGTTTTTT.

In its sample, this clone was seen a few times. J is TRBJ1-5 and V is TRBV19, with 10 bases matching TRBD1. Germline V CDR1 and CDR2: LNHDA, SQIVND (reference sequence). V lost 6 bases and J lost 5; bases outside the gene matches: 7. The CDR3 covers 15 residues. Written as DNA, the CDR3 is TGTGCCAGTAGCACAGGACAGGGGGGACATCAGCCCCAGCATTTT. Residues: CASSTGQGGHQPQHF.

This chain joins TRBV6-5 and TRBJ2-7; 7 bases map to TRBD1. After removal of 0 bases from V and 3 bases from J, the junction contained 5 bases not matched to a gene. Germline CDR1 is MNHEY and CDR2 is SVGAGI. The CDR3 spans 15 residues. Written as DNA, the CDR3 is TGTGCCAGCAGTTACTCCACAGGGGTGCGCTACGAGCAGTACTTC. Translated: CASSYSTGVRYEQYF.

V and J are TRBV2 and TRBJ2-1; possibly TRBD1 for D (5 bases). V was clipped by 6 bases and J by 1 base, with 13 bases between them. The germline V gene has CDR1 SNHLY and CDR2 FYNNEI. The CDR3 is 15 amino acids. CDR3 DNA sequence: TGTGCCAGCAGCCCCTCTTCAGGGTCCTACAATGAGCAGTTCTTC. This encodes CASSPSSGSYNEQFF.

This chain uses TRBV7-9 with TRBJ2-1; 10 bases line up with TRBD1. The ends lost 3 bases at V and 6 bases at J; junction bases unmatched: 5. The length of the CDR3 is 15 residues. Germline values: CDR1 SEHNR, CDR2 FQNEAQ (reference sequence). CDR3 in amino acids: CASSFRDRGANEQFF. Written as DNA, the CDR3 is TGTGCCAGCAGCTTCCGGGACAGGGGTGCCAATGAGCAGTTCTTC.

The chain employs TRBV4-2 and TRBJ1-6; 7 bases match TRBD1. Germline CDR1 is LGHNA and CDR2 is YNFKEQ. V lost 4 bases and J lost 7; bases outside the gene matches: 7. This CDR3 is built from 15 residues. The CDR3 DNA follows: TGTGCCAGCAGCCCCCGGGACAGATTAAATTCACCCCTCCACTTT. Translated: CASSPRDRLNSPLHF.

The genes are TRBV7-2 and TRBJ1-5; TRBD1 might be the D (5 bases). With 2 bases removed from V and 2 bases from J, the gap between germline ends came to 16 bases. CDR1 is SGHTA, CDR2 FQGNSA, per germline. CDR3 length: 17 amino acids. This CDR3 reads CASSLHQPQGGNQPQHF. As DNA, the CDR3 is TGTGCCAGCAGCTTACATCAGCCGCAGGGCGGCAATCAGCCCCAGCATTTT.

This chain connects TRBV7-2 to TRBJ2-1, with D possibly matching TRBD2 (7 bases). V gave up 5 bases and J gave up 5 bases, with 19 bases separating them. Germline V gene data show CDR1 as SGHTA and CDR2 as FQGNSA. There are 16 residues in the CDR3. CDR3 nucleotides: TGTGCCAGCAGCCCCAGTGGGGGGGGCAAAAACAATGAGCAGTTCTTC. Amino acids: CASSPSGGGKNNEQFF.

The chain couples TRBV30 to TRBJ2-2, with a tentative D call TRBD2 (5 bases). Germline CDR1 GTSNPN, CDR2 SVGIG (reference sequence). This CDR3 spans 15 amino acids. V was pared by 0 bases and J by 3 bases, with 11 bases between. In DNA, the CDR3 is TGTGCCTGGAGTGTACCCGGACTGGACACCGGGGAGCTGTTTTTT. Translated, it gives CAWSVPGLDTGELFF.

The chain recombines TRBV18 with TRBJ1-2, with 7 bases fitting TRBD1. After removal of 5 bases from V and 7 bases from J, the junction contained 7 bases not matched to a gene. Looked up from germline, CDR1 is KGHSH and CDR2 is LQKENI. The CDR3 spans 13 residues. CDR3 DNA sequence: TGTGCCAGCTCAGGACAGGCAGGGGCTGGCTACACCTTC. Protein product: CASSGQAGAGYTF.

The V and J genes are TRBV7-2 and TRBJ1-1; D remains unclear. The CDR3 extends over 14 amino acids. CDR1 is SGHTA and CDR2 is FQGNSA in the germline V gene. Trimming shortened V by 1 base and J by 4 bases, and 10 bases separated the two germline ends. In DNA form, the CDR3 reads TGTGCCAGCAGCTTAGGTGTTTCGAGCACTGAAGCTTTCTTT. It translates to CASSLGVSSTEAFF.

DNA of the CDR3: TGCGCCAGCAGCCAGCAGGGTCGGCCCCTCCACTTT. It translates to CASSQQGRPLHF. The V call is TRBV4-3, the J call TRBJ1-6; D may be TRBD1 (5 bases). V was pared by 3 bases and J by 13 bases, with 10 bases between. The CDR3 sequence is 12 residues long. The germline V gene encodes CDR1 LGHNA and CDR2 YSLEER.